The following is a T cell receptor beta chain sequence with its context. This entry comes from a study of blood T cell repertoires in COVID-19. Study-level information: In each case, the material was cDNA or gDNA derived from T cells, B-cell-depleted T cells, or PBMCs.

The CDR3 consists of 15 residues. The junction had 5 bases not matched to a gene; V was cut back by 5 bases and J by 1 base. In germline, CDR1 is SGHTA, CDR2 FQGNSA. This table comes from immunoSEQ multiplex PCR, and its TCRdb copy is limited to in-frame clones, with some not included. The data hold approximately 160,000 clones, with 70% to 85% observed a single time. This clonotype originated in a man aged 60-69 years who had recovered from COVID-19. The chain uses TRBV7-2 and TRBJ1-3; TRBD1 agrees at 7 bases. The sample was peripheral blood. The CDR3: CASSPQGRSGNTIYF. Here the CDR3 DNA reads TGTGCCAGCAGCCCACAGGGGAGATCTGGAAACACCATATATTTT. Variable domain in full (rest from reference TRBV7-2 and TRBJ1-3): GAGVSQSPSNKVTEKGKDVELRCDPISGHTALYWYRQSLGQGLEFLIYFQGNSAPDKSGLPSDRFSAERTGGSVSTLTIQRTQQEDSAVYLCASSPQGRSGNTIYFGEGSWLTVV.